This T cell receptor (beta chain) was captured in a study of glioma-infiltrating T cells. TCR alpha and beta CDR3 regions were amplified from RNA using iRepertoire nested multiplex PCR. Tissue mRNA or PBMC total RNA, 100-400 ng, went into one-step reverse transcription and amplification. TCRdb passed the multiplex PCR reads through MiXCR, listing each CDR3 protein once. The repertoire consists of some 40,000 distinct CDR3 sequences, with about 20% occurring once and the leading ten covering around 5.8%. This clonotype appeared many times. Its antigen is not known. A much larger clonotype is one base distant, so this may be a read error. Findings and caveats of the study: Tissue and blood shared very few CDR3 sequences. Above-expected tissue-blood divergence occurred in all gliomas, most in low-grade ones.

Trimming stripped 11 bases from V and 2 bases from J, with 13 bases between. The CDR3 contains 13 residues. Germline CDR1 is LNHNV and CDR2 is YYDKDF (reference sequence). Specimen: glioma tissue, nonneoplastic brain tissue, or PBMCs (not recorded which). The rearrangement uses TRBV15 and TRBJ1-5; D gene unclear. This receptor was taken from a human donor with low-grade glioma or glioblastoma, undergoing nonglioma brain surgery, or in good health (not recorded which). The CDR3, as DNA: TGTGCCCCCGGGGTGAAGGGCAATCAGCCCCAGCATTTT. It yields the protein CAPGVKGNQPQHF.